One and the same sample provided the 14 T cell receptor beta chains below, sequenced in a study of regulatory T cells in long-lasting Graves disease. TCR beta libraries were built with iRepertoire HTBI primers and Arm-PCR of CDR3 regions. Via MiXCR, TCRdb re-called the multiplex PCR reads, giving one row per CDR3 protein. Counted here are roughly 420,000 distinct CDR3 sequences, approximately 15% occurring once; the ten biggest clones make up roughly 18%. Time point in this sample: newly diagnosed GD, antithyroid drugs for less than 3 months. Scientists built the TCR library using RNA that was extracted from PBMCs. The data were also submitted as part of a second study, on T cells in Graves' hyperthyroidism and ophthalmopathy.

Sample: peripheral blood mononuclear cells (PBMCs), taken at new diagnosis, from a patient treated with antithyroid drugs. The receptors stem from a woman aged 50 to 60 with Graves disease.

This clonotype was observed at least ten times. V usage is TRBV7-2 and J usage is TRBJ2-5; TRBD2 is a possible D gene (6 bases). CDR1 is SGHTA, CDR2 FQGNSA, per germline. Trimming removed 4 bases from V and 5 bases from J, with 17 bases in between. The CDR3 has 15 amino acids. CDR3 in amino acids: CASSSNFRGVETQYF. The CDR3 region has the DNA TGTGCCAGCAGCTCCAACTTCCGCGGGGTGGAGACCCAGTACTTC.

This clonotype was counted many times. The J gene is TRBJ1-1, the V gene TRBV7-9; 7 positions agree with TRBD1. V was pared by 0 bases and J by 1 base, with 2 bases of the junction left unmatched. Per the germline V gene, CDR1 is SEHNR and CDR2 is FQNEAQ (reference sequence). The CDR3 extends over 15 amino acids. The CDR3 region has the DNA TGTGCCAGCAGCTTAGCGAACAGGGGGAACACTGAAGCTTTCTTT. Its protein product is CASSLANRGNTEAFF.

This chain connects TRBV7-3 to TRBJ2-3; 10 positions agree with TRBD2. The tail of the sequence fits TRBJ2-5 better, so the J call may be wrong. The CDR3 has 14 residues. Germline CDR1 reads SGHTA; CDR2 reads FQGTGA. The CDR3: CASSQEGLAETQYF. Here the CDR3 DNA reads TGTGCCAGCAGCCAGGAGGGACTAGCGGAGACCCAGTACTTC.

This clonotype was counted ten times or more. The chain has TRBV28 and TRBJ1-5, with D possibly being TRBD1 (6 bases). V lost 7 bases and J lost 8, with 18 bases in between. The CDR3 loop spans 14 amino acids. CDR1 and CDR2 (germline): MDHEN, SYDVKM. The CDR3 DNA reads TGTGCCAGCACCATTCGGGGGGGCGTGGAGCCCCAGCATTTT. Protein product: CASTIRGGVEPQHF.

Many counts were recorded for this clonotype. This rearrangement joins TRBV11-2 to TRBJ2-2, with D hard to call. The V end lost 5 bases, the J end lost 6 bases, and 10 bases lay between the germline ends. Germline CDR1 reads SGHAT; CDR2 reads FQNNGV. CDR3 length: 13 residues. The CDR3 spells CASSPQRAGELFF. The CDR3 DNA reads TGTGCCAGCAGCCCCCAGCGCGCCGGGGAGCTGTTTTTT.

This clonotype was observed many times. This chain joins TRBV6-5 and TRBJ2-1, with D unresolved. Trimming cost V 2 bases and J 0 bases, with 5 bases left between them. The CDR3 is made up of 14 amino acids. Looked up from germline, CDR1 is MNHEY and CDR2 is SVGAGI. The DNA of the CDR3 is TGTGCCAGCAGTTACCAGCGCTCCTACAATGAGCAGTTCTTC. Translated: CASSYQRSYNEQFF.

The table lists this clonotype with many counts. This rearrangement joins TRBV18 to TRBJ2-5; D unclear. CDR1 and CDR2 (germline): KGHSH, LQKENI. The CDR3 covers 14 residues. V was cut by 1 base and J by 4 bases, with 10 bases left in between. The CDR3 loop reads CASSPLGWTETQYF. The DNA for the CDR3 is TGTGCCAGCTCACCACTTGGATGGACAGAGACCCAGTACTTC.

The sample holds many counts of this clonotype. J is TRBJ2-1 and V is TRBV18; D gene ambiguous. Germline V gene lookup returns CDR1 KGHSH and CDR2 LQKENI. Trimming removed 0 bases at V and 5 bases at J, with 5 bases between. The CDR3 is 13 residues long. CDR3 in amino acids: CASSPPTNNEQFF. The CDR3 nucleotides are TGTGCCAGCTCACCACCCACTAACAATGAGCAGTTCTTC.

At least ten counts were recorded for this clonotype. V and J are TRBV28 and TRBJ2-7, with D unclear. The germline V gene encodes CDR1 MDHEN and CDR2 SYDVKM. Trimming removed 3 bases from V and 3 bases from J, with 9 bases in between. The CDR3 sequence is 13 residues long. CDR3 in amino acids: CASSFQGLYEQYF. Here the CDR3 DNA reads TGTGCCAGCAGTTTCCAAGGGCTCTACGAGCAGTACTTC.

This clonotype has ten or more counts. This chain connects TRBV12-3 or TRBV12-4 to TRBJ2-1; 7 positions agree with TRBD1. Trimming at V came to 5 bases and at J to 5 bases, leaving 12 bases not matched to a gene. CDR3 length equals 16 residues. The CDR3 DNA reads TGTGCCAGCAGTCCAACTCCTCGGGACAGTAACAATGAGCAGTTCTTC. Translated: CASSPTPRDSNNEQFF.

The table lists this clonotype with many counts. The chain uses TRBV29-1 and TRBJ2-7; no definite D call. Trimming removed 5 bases from V and 2 bases from J, with 10 bases in between. The CDR3 is 12 amino acids. Germline CDR1 reads SQVTM; CDR2 reads ANQGSEA. The DNA of the CDR3 is TGCAGCGTTTGGGGTCGGGCCTACGAGCAGTACTTC. It specifies CSVWGRAYEQYF.

This clonotype was detected only a few times. This chain uses TRBV28 with TRBJ2-5, with 9 bases matching TRBD1. Germline CDR1 MDHEN, CDR2 SYDVKM. V dropped 4 bases and J dropped 5; count of bases not matched to a gene: 14. This CDR3 has 17 amino acids. CDR3 residues: CASSSLNRGRVWETQYF. CDR3 nucleotide sequence: TGTGCCAGCAGTTCGCTTAACAGGGGGCGCGTGTGGGAGACCCAGTACTTC.

This clonotype was detected ten times or more. J is TRBJ1-1 and V is TRBV5-1, with D possibly being TRBD1 (6 bases). The CDR3 consists of 19 residues. Between the trimmed V and J ends, which lost 0 bases and 1 base, there was a span of 22 bases. Germline CDR1 and CDR2: SGHRS and YFSETQ. The CDR3 protein is CASSLDGPSGAFGNTEAFF. In DNA, the CDR3 is TGCGCCAGCAGCTTGGACGGCCCGTCGGGGGCTTTCGGGAACACTGAAGCTTTCTTT.

This clonotype came up many times. The chain is built from TRBV20-1 and TRBJ2-7; 8 bases agree with TRBD1. V was clipped by 0 bases and J by 2 bases; unmatched bases: 3. The germline V gene encodes CDR1 DFQATT and CDR2 SNEGSKA (reference sequence). This CDR3 has 14 residues. In DNA, the CDR3 is TGCAGTGCTAGAGATTGGACAGGGACCTACGAGCAGTACTTC. This codes for CSARDWTGTYEQYF.